A single sample is the source of the 8 T cell receptor beta chains below, sequenced in a study of response to subunit inactivated influenza vaccine. TCRdb fed the RT-PCR reads into MiXCR, producing one record per CDR3 protein. The repertoire consists of approximately 500,000 distinct CDR3 sequences, with around 13% occurring once and the leading ten covering over 8.5%. Sequencing was performed on PBMCs from blood, taken 11 to 12 days after vaccination. The source of these receptors is a man between 45 and 60 years old who received an inactivated influenza vaccine.

The V gene is TRBV7-2, the J gene TRBJ2-5; no reliable D call. The CDR3 sequence is 18 residues long. The V and J ends lost 1 base and 2 bases respectively, with 20 bases between them. The germline CDR1 and CDR2 sequences are SGHTA and FQGNSA. The CDR3 sequence is CASSLGLRASLRQETQYF. The CDR3 region has the DNA TGTGCCAGCAGCTTAGGGCTCCGGGCGTCCCTCAGACAAGAGACCCAGTACTTC.

The chain combines TRBV10-3 with TRBJ2-7, with unresolved D. Between the trimmed V and J ends, which lost 3 bases and 2 bases, there was a span of 8 bases. The CDR3 covers 13 residues. Germline V gives CDR1 ENHRY, CDR2 SYGVKD. The CDR3: CAISESPTYEQYF. The CDR3 DNA follows: TGTGCCATCAGTGAATCTCCAACCTACGAGCAGTACTTC.

V is TRBV10-3 and J is TRBJ1-1, with D uncertain. The ends were cut back, 3 bases at V and 1 base at J, with 6 bases in the middle. This CDR3 has 13 amino acids. The germline V gene has CDR1 ENHRY and CDR2 SYGVKD. CDR3 sequence: CAISDGRNTEAFF. CDR3 bases: TGTGCCATCAGTGATGGGAGGAACACTGAAGCTTTCTTT.

The chain couples TRBV20-1 to TRBJ2-1; TRBD2 aligns across 10 bases. With 1 base clipped from V and 5 bases from J, the junction kept 8 bases outside the gene matches. Germline V gives CDR1 DFQATT, CDR2 SNEGSKA (reference sequence). CDR3 length: 16 amino acids. CDR3 in DNA: TGCAGTGCTAGAGGACCTTGGACTAGCGGAAACAATGAGCAGTTCTTC. It yields the protein CSARGPWTSGNNEQFF.

This clonotype was counted a single time. CDR3 in amino acids: CASSLAGQGNYEQYF. The CDR3 bases are TGTGCCAGCAGCTTAGCCGGACAGGGGAACTACGAGCAGTACTTC. The chain has TRBV7-8 and TRBJ2-7, with 9 bases aligning to TRBD1. The CDR3 runs 15 residues. The germline V gene has CDR1 SGHVS and CDR2 FQNEAQ. V dropped 0 bases and J dropped 3; count of bases not matched to a gene: 3.

In its sample, this clonotype was seen a few times. This chain links TRBV28 with TRBJ1-1, with 8 bases lining up with TRBD1. The CDR3 length is 15 residues. Looked up from germline, CDR1 is MDHEN and CDR2 is SYDVKM. Trimming removed 5 bases from V and 4 bases from J; junction bases left unmatched: 9. DNA for the CDR3: TGTGCCAGCAGTGCAATGGACAGGGATAGCACTGAAGCTTTCTTT. Its translation: CASSAMDRDSTEAFF.

The sample holds a few counts of this clonotype. The chain combines TRBV5-5 with TRBJ2-7; D gene unclear. CDR1 and CDR2 from the germline V gene are SGHKS and YYEKEE (reference sequence). Trimming removed 5 bases at V and 4 bases at J, with 13 bases between. The CDR3 totals 13 residues. The CDR3 DNA follows: TGTGCCAGCAGTACCGGGTCTGCTTACGAGCAGTACTTC. Amino acid sequence: CASSTGSAYEQYF.

The table lists this clonotype with a few counts. The genes are TRBV24-1 and TRBJ2-1, with 14 bases that match TRBD2. The CDR3 is 17 amino acids. Germline assignment: CDR1 KGHDR and CDR2 SFDVKD. After removal of 4 bases from V and 6 bases from J, the junction contained 7 bases not matched to a gene. The CDR3 protein is CATSDRGLAGALNEQFF. As DNA, the CDR3 is TGTGCCACCAGTGACCGGGGACTAGCGGGAGCTCTCAATGAGCAGTTCTTC.